These 30 T cell receptor beta chains share one sample of origin, sequenced in a study of a mutant IDH1 vaccine in newly diagnosed glioma (dated by TCRdb to 2020 to 2023). Libraries were constructed by the immunoSEQ multiplex PCR assay. In its TCRdb copy, this immuneACCESS table keeps in-frame sequences only and misses some clones. Where compared with another copy, unresolved V genes explain less than half of these, and the others have no known cause. The sample table holds 69,000 or so clones, of which more than 85% were seen once. The ten largest make up roughly 2% of the sample. Per the publication, the time point label means: week 35, safety follow-up. Each vaccine dose, consisting of 300 ug of a 20-mer mutant IDH1 peptide in Montanide, was administered subcutaneously with topical imiquimod. Antigens for these TCRs are unknown. This material consisted of PBMCs, taken from a glioma patient whose treatment included an IDH1 peptide vaccine. Every receptor here comes from a young man with glioma.

The chain links TRBV30 to TRBJ1-5, with a possible D match to TRBD1 (5 bases). Trimming stripped 4 bases from V and 11 bases from J, with 21 bases between. This CDR3 is built from 14 residues. CDR1 and CDR2 (germline): GTSNPN, SVGIG (reference sequence). In nucleotides, the CDR3 is TGTGCCTGGATGGTGCAGGGTGGGGGGGGAGCCCAGCATTTT. Protein sequence: CAWMVQGGGGAQHF. The whole variable domain, filled in from reference TRBV30 and TRBJ1-5, reads SQTIHQWPATLVQPVGSPLSLECTVEGTSNPNLYWYRQAAGRGLQLLFYSVGIGQISSEVPQNLSASRPQDRQFILSSKKLLLSDSGFYLCAWMVQGGGGAQHFGDGTRLSIL.

The chain recombines TRBV18 with TRBJ1-2; D remains unclear. In germline, CDR1 is KGHSH, CDR2 LQKENI. Trimming took 5 bases from V and 8 from J, leaving 12 bases between them. The CDR3 has 12 residues. CDR3 sequence reads: CASSSGQTGYTF. The CDR3 bases are TGTGCCAGCTCATCTGGCCAGACAGGCTACACCTTC.

The V call is TRBV7-3, the J call TRBJ2-4; possible D gene TRBD2, 5 bases. The CDR3 runs 13 residues. Germline values: CDR1 SGHTA, CDR2 FQGTGA. The V end was cut by 5 bases, the J end by 9 bases, with 14 bases between. In DNA, the CDR3 is TGTGCCAGCAGCACCGGACTTGAGGGCATTCAGTACTTC. It specifies CASSTGLEGIQYF. Using reference TRBV7-3 and TRBJ2-4 for the parts outside the CDR3, the full variable domain is GAGVSQTPSNKVTEKGKYVELRCDPISGHTALYWYRQSLGQGPEFLIYFQGTGAADDSGLPNDRFFAVRPEGSVSTLKIQRTERGDSAVYLCASSTGLEGIQYFGAGTRLSVL.

The chain recombines TRBV29-1 with TRBJ1-2; D call uncertain. Germline loops: CDR1 SQVTM, CDR2 ANQGSEA. Trimming shortened V by 4 bases and J by 6 bases, and 9 bases separated the two germline ends. The CDR3 is 11 residues long. In DNA form, the CDR3 reads TGCAGCGTTGCAGCATATAATGGCTACACCTTC. It specifies CSVAAYNGYTF.

The chain has TRBV2 and TRBJ1-2, with 9 bases aligning to TRBD1. The CDR3 runs 13 residues. Germline loops: CDR1 SNHLY, CDR2 FYNNEI. Trimming removed 7 bases from V and 4 bases from J; junction bases left unmatched: 4. CDR3 protein: CASKGQGFYGYTF. The CDR3 DNA is TGTGCCAGCAAGGGACAGGGATTCTATGGCTACACCTTC.

The gene calls are TRBV5-1 and TRBJ2-3, with 7 bases fitting TRBD1. Unmatched junction bases numbered 4, after V lost 5 bases and J lost 4 bases. CDR3 size: 13 residues. The germline V gene encodes CDR1 SGHRS and CDR2 YFSETQ. For the CDR3, the DNA is TGCGCCAGCAGGAAGGGGGCCTCAGATACGCAGTATTTT. This sequence encodes CASRKGASDTQYF.

The V gene is TRBV4-1, the J gene TRBJ1-4; 9 nucleotides agree with TRBD1. V shed 5 bases and J 8 bases; nucleotides not matched to a gene: 6. CDR1 is MGHRA, CDR2 YSYEKL, per germline. This CDR3 spans 14 amino acids. CDR3 nucleotide sequence: TGCGCCAGCAGCAAGGGACAGGGACAAGAAAAACTGTTTTTT. Protein product: CASSKGQGQEKLFF.

The gene calls are TRBV2 and TRBJ2-3; D is unclear. Germline CDR1 SNHLY, CDR2 FYNNEI. Trimming stripped 10 bases from V and 3 bases from J, with 17 bases between. This CDR3 is 14 amino acids long. The CDR3 sequence is CATLLEVDTDTQYF. CDR3 DNA sequence: TGTGCCACCCTCCTCGAGGTAGATACAGATACGCAGTATTTT. Full variable domain (outside the CDR3, taken from reference TRBV2 and TRBJ2-3): EPEVTQTPSHQVTQMGQEVILRCVPISNHLYFYWYRQILGQKVEFLVSFYNNEISEKSEIFDDQFSVERPDGSNFTLKIRSTKLEDSAMYFCATLLEVDTDTQYFGPGTRLTVL.

The J gene is TRBJ2-7, the V gene TRBV11-2; possible D gene TRBD1, 6 bases. The V end lost 0 bases, the J end lost 2 bases, and 17 bases lay between the germline ends. The CDR3 has 17 residues. Germline CDR1 is SGHAT and CDR2 is FQNNGV. The CDR3 protein is CASSLDVWGRTAYEQYF. In nucleotides, the CDR3 is TGTGCCAGCAGCTTAGATGTGTGGGGGCGTACGGCCTACGAGCAGTACTTC.

The chain employs TRBV7-2 and TRBJ2-5; D ambiguous. There are 13 residues in the CDR3. In germline, CDR1 is SGHTA, CDR2 FQGNSA. Trimming pared 1 base from V and 9 bases from J, leaving 12 bases between. The CDR3 DNA follows: TGTGCCAGCAGCTTAGAACTAAAAGGGCCCCAGTACTTC. Its protein is CASSLELKGPQYF.

The V gene is TRBV11-2, the J gene TRBJ1-3; D is unclear. CDR1 is SGHAT and CDR2 is FQNNGV in the germline V gene. Deletions cut 5 bases from V and 0 bases from J, with 11 bases between. The CDR3 covers 15 residues. The CDR3: CASSVRTFSGNTIYF. The CDR3 DNA reads TGTGCCAGCAGCGTGAGGACGTTCTCTGGAAACACCATATATTTT.

This chain connects TRBV10-2 to TRBJ2-7; D remains unclear. Germline values: CDR1 WSHSY, CDR2 SAAADI. CDR3 size: 14 residues. V lost 4 bases to trimming and J lost 0 bases, with 10 bases between them. CDR3 residues: CASSGVLTSYEQYF. In DNA form, the CDR3 reads TGCGCCAGCAGTGGTGTACTAACCTCCTACGAGCAGTACTTC.

The chain recombines TRBV28 with TRBJ2-5; D unclear. Germline values: CDR1 MDHEN, CDR2 SYDVKM. Trimming shortened V by 5 bases and J by 2 bases, and 6 bases separated the two germline ends. CDR3 size: 12 residues. This chain's CDR3 is CASSESQETQYF. For the CDR3, the DNA is TGTGCCAGCAGTGAATCGCAAGAGACCCAGTACTTC.

This clone was observed a single time. This chain connects TRBV5-1 to TRBJ2-5; weak D call: TRBD1 (6 bases). This CDR3 region has 13 residues. CDR1 is SGHRS, CDR2 YFSETQ, per germline. V lost 5 bases, J lost 5 bases, and 13 bases lay in between. The CDR3 here is CASRPGAGETQYF. The CDR3 region has the DNA TGCGCCAGCAGACCAGGGGCTGGGGAGACCCAGTACTTC.

This sequence joins TRBV21-1 and TRBJ2-1; TRBD1 is the table's D call, not checked against the DNA. TRBV21-1 is a pseudogene. The CDR3 runs 15 residues. The CDR3 bases are TGTGCCAGCAGCAAAAGGGTCAGGGGGATGAATGAGCAGTTCTTC. It is translated as CASSKRVRGMNEQFF.

In its sample, this clone was seen once. V is TRBV30 and J is TRBJ2-5, with 7 positions matching TRBD1. This CDR3 is 13 amino acids long. Germline V gene data show CDR1 as GTSNPN and CDR2 as SVGIG (reference sequence). V dropped 8 bases and J dropped 3; count of bases not matched to a gene: 9. The chain's CDR3 is CARSRGPEETQYF. In DNA form, the CDR3 reads TGTGCCCGAAGTAGGGGGCCTGAAGAGACCCAGTACTTC.

The J gene is TRBJ1-3, the V gene TRBV9; D remains ambiguous. V was shortened by 0 bases and J by 0 bases, with 7 bases between the two germline ends. Germline V lookup: CDR1 SGDLS, CDR2 YYNGEE. The CDR3 is 15 residues long. CDR3 residues: CASSVEGRSGNTIYF. DNA of the CDR3: TGTGCCAGCAGCGTAGAGGGCCGCTCTGGAAACACCATATATTTT.

The CDR3 sequence: CASSEARRDEQYF. The CDR3 DNA reads as TGTGCCAGCAGTGAGGCCCGTCGGGACGAGCAGTACTTC. The V call is TRBV2, the J call TRBJ2-7; no clear D. The CDR3 runs 13 residues. The V gene lost 3 bases and the J gene lost 5 bases, with 11 bases spanning the gap. Looked up from germline, CDR1 is SNHLY and CDR2 is FYNNEI.

The chain combines TRBV30 with TRBJ2-5; TRBD1 matches 10 bases. CDR1 is GTSNPN, CDR2 SVGIG, per germline (reference sequence). CDR3 length: 16 amino acids. V shed 2 bases, J shed 1 base, and the junction held 7 bases outside the gene matches. The CDR3 DNA follows: TGTGCCTGGAGTATCATCGGGACAGGGGTCCAAGAGACCCAGTACTTC. Translating it yields CAWSIIGTGVQETQYF.

This clone is judged medium-sized. The V and J genes are TRBV7-9 and TRBJ1-1; 7 bases map to TRBD1. Unmatched junction bases numbered 3, after V lost 1 base and J lost 4 bases. The germline gives CDR1 SEHNR, CDR2 FQNEAQ (reference sequence). CDR3 size: 14 residues. CDR3 coding DNA: TGTGCCAGCAGCTTAGGAGGACAGGTCACTGAAGCTTTCTTT. Amino acid sequence: CASSLGGQVTEAFF.

The sample holds one count of this clone. Other DNA sequences of this sample code for an identical CDR3. V is TRBV5-1 and J is TRBJ1-1, with no clear D. V was clipped by 0 bases and J by 1 base, with 4 bases between them. Germline V gene data show CDR1 as SGHRS and CDR2 as YFSETQ. This CDR3 contains 13 residues. CDR3 DNA: TGCGCCAGCAGCTTGGGGGGGAACACTGAAGCTTTCTTT. It translates to CASSLGGNTEAFF.

V gene TRBV7-8 combines with J gene TRBJ1-2, with 7 bases lining up with TRBD1. The germline V gene encodes CDR1 SGHVS and CDR2 FQNEAQ. J was trimmed by 2 bases and V by 7 bases; bases with no gene match: 16. This CDR3 contains 17 residues. DNA of the CDR3: TGTGCCAGCAACCGGGTGACAGGGCACACTATAAACTATGGCTACACCTTC. Encoded protein: CASNRVTGHTINYGYTF. The whole variable domain, filled in from reference TRBV7-8 and TRBJ1-2, reads GAGVSQSPRYKVAKRGQDVALRCDPISGHVSLFWYQQALGQGPEFLTYFQNEAQLDKSGLPSDRFFAERPEGSVSTLKIQRTQQEDSAVYLCASNRVTGHTINYGYTFGSGTRLTVV.

The V call is TRBV7-2, the J call TRBJ1-4, with D unclear. Per germline, CDR1 SGHTA and CDR2 FQGNSA. There are 14 residues in the CDR3. Trimming removed 4 bases at V and 6 bases at J, with 12 bases between. The chain's CDR3 is CASSSRSGDEKLFF. The CDR3 nucleotides are TGTGCCAGCAGCTCCAGAAGTGGTGATGAAAAACTGTTTTTT.

The chain joins TRBV9 to TRBJ2-7; 7 bases align to TRBD2. The CDR3 consists of 15 residues. V trimming: 2 bases; J trimming: 4 bases; junction bases outside the gene matches: 9. Germline V lookup: CDR1 SGDLS, CDR2 YYNGEE. CDR3 region: CASSVSSGAAYEQYF. CDR3 bases: TGTGCCAGCAGCGTCTCCAGCGGGGCCGCTTACGAGCAGTACTTC.

The chain joins TRBV29-1 to TRBJ2-3, with D perhaps given as TRBD1 or TRBD2 (6 bases each). This CDR3 contains 13 residues. Trimming removed 0 bases from V and 4 bases from J, with 8 bases in between. Germline V CDR1 and CDR2: SQVTM, ANQGSEA. The CDR3 loop is CSVEDGGADTQYF. DNA for the CDR3: TGCAGCGTTGAAGACGGGGGCGCAGATACGCAGTATTTT.

This clone was observed a handful of times. V usage is TRBV5-4 and J usage is TRBJ1-1; a possible D gene is TRBD1 (6 bases). CDR3 length: 14 amino acids. Per germline, CDR1 SGHNT and CDR2 YYREEE (reference sequence). The V end lost 0 bases, the J end lost 2 bases, and 8 bases lay between the germline ends. CDR3 loop: CASSLDRVNTEAFF. The CDR3 nucleotides read TGTGCCAGCAGCTTGGACAGGGTAAACACTGAAGCTTTCTTT.

With respect to this clone: Other DNA sequences in this sample translate to the same CDR3. CDR3 nucleotide sequence: TGTGCCTGGAGTGTGACTAGCGGGAGTACAGATACGCAGTATTTT. It yields the protein CAWSVTSGSTDTQYF. The rearrangement uses TRBV30 and TRBJ2-3; TRBD2 aligns across 12 bases. CDR1 is GTSNPN and CDR2 is SVGIG in the germline V gene (reference sequence). V shed 0 bases and J 3 bases; nucleotides not matched to a gene: 1. This CDR3 has 15 residues.

CDR3 DNA sequence: TGCAGCGTCATCAGGGGATATAGCAATCAGCCCCAGCATTTT. Translating it yields CSVIRGYSNQPQHF. The V gene is TRBV29-1, the J gene TRBJ1-5; possibly TRBD1 for D (6 bases). Germline values: CDR1 SQVTM, CDR2 ANQGSEA. V was shortened by 6 bases and J by 0 bases, with 12 bases between the two germline ends. The CDR3 spans 14 residues.

V is TRBV5-4 and J is TRBJ1-2; D is unresolved. Germline loops: CDR1 SGHNT, CDR2 YYREEE (reference sequence). Between the trimmed V and J ends, which lost 2 bases and 1 base, there was a span of 9 bases. This CDR3 contains 14 residues. DNA of the CDR3: TGTGCCAGCAGCTTAAGAGGCTATAACTATGGCTACACCTTC. It codes for CASSLRGYNYGYTF.

The V call is TRBV4-1, the J call TRBJ1-1, with 8 bases identical to TRBD1. This CDR3 is built from 15 residues. Germline V lookup: CDR1 MGHRA, CDR2 YSYEKL. The trim removed 4 bases at V and 6 bases at J, leaving 10 bases unmatched. CDR3 nucleotide sequence: TGCGCCAGCAGCCCCTTCGGGCAGGGGGCGCCTGAAGCTTTCTTT. Protein: CASSPFGQGAPEAFF.